Here is one TCR beta chain with its context. Its antigen has not been determined. No quality values exist for individual bases; no much larger clone is one base distant. The record originates from a study of blood T cell repertoires in COVID-19 (dated by TCRdb to 2020 to 2021). A note on the overall study: Samples from collaborators originated in the United States, Italy and Spain and spanned both the acute and convalescent phases of COVID-19. The prospective study material was composed of cDNA or gDNA derived from T cells, B-cell-depleted T cells, or PBMCs. The samples were drawn from the first 160 participants of the ongoing ImmuneRACE study and from 1,254 subjects provided by 6 global collaborators. Where available, HLA class I and class II types were obtained from metadata supplied by the sample provider rather than from assay-based typing. Sample metadata almost always included a de-identified subject ID, COVID-19 status, age in years and sex. The dataset comprised deeply sampled blood TCRbeta repertoires from subjects exposed to, actively infected with, or recovered from COVID-19. The repertoires were released in a freely available public database meant as a resource for research on the immune response to SARS-CoV-2.

TCRbeta CDR3 regions were amplified from genomic DNA using the immunoSEQ Assay, a bias-controlled multiplex PCR. The published analysis was carried out like this. The number of nucleated cells in each sample was estimated by amplification of reference gene primers within the assay. To quantify the absolute abundance of each unique TCRbeta CDR3 rearrangement, sequence reads were collapsed and filtered. For each sample, productive Simpson clonality was calculated as the square root of Simpson's diversity index over productive rearrangements. TCRdb took this table from immuneACCESS and kept in-frame rearrangements with V and J called. Such tables lack part of the clones; where checked against another copy, unresolved V genes explain under half of the gap, and the rest is unexplained. V and J calls and clone size are as listed in that table; D and trimming were resolved from the DNA. The table for this sample lists fewer than 500,000 clones; 70% to 90% of them were counted only once. About 0.89% of the sample is held by the ten biggest clonotypes.

General findings and caveats noted by the study authors: How much clinical and demographic metadata was included differed by source and by participant, and the metadata was provided uncurated.

Its CDR3 holds 14 amino acids, cysteine through phenylalanine. The retained sequence is limited to the CDR3, 42 bases, with the frame set at the first base. Cut back by 3 bases and 2 bases, the V and J ends lie 9 bases apart. The germline V gene encodes CDR1 SNHLY and CDR2 FYNNEI. In the prospective study, participants were about 18 to 89 years old, resided in about two dozen geographic areas of the United States, and were enrolled through a virtual design. Cohort assignment in the prospective study relied on participant-reported clinical history from a screening survey and a study questionnaire. In the prospective study, mobile phlebotomists collected whole blood, serum and a nasopharyngeal or oropharyngeal swab from each participant. Prospective study participants could optionally give additional blood draws and questionnaires over an approximately two-month period. Before DNA extraction, prospective study blood samples were shipped either frozen or at room temperature.

The chain is assembled from TRBV2 and TRBJ2-3; the D gene assignment is ambiguous. The TCR was taken from a woman aged 25 to 45 with acute COVID-19. What was sequenced was PBMCs or T cells enriched from blood (not recorded which). The CDR3 amino acid sequence is: CASSDSGHTDTQYF. The DNA sequence is given as TGTGCCAGCAGTGATAGTGGTCACACAGATACGCAGTATTTT.